This TCR beta chain was documented in a study of blood T cell repertoires in COVID-19. Whole-study context: T cells, B-cell-depleted T cells, or PBMCs supplied cDNA or gDNA.

CDR1 MNHEY and CDR2 SVGAGI come from the germline V gene. The ends were cut back, 6 bases at V and 2 bases at J, with 11 bases in the middle. CDR3 length equals 13 residues. Sequencing used immunoSEQ multiplex PCR; TCRdb keeps in-frame clones, though not all of them. The repertoire consists of some 120,000 clones, with 79% occurring once and the leading ten covering under 45%. The rearrangement links TRBV6-5 to TRBJ2-7, with D uncertain. What was sequenced was peripheral blood. This clonotype was sampled from a man aged 40-50 years with active or convalescent COVID-19. The CDR3 bases are TGTGCCAGCAGCGCCCCCTGGCCCTACGAGCAGTACTTC. Its translation: CASSAPWPYEQYF.